The clone carrying this T cell receptor (beta chain) has only one observation. The data were obtained in a study of blood T cell repertoires in COVID-19. Study in general: COVID-19 samples collected from the United States, Italy and Spain covered acute and convalescent phases. Sample material is recorded as cDNA or gDNA derived from T cells, B-cell-depleted T cells, or PBMCs.

Only in-frame clones appear in the TCRdb table, and some are missing; sequencing was by immunoSEQ multiplex PCR. The sample includes about 140,000 clones, almost 85% of them seen just once. Trimming removed 2 bases from V and 0 bases from J; junction bases left unmatched: 8. Germline V lookup: CDR1 SNHLY, CDR2 FYNNEI. This CDR3 is 18 amino acids long. The chain couples TRBV2 to TRBJ1-3, with 9 positions matching TRBD1. The clonotype originates from a woman in her forties or fifties with acute COVID-19. Sequenced: PBMCs or T cells enriched from blood (not recorded which). The CDR3 DNA reads as TGTGCCAGCAGTGAATTTAGGACAGGGGCCTCCTCTGGAAACACCATATATTTT. As protein: CASSEFRTGASSGNTIYF.